The 23 T cell receptor beta chains in this list originate from one sample, sequenced in a study of post-analysis software for immune sequencing data. Antigens for these TCRs are unknown. Unique molecular identifiers were built into the TCR beta cDNA libraries. TCRdb re-called the PCR reads with MiXCR, one entry per CDR3 protein. The sample shows 800,000 to 950,000 distinct CDR3 sequences, approximately 53% of them seen only once. Study-wide points: The five TRBV segments detected at higher frequency in patients than in controls included TRBV5-6, TRBV5-1 and TRBV20-1.

Sequenced: blood. All receptors derive from a girl aged 10-17 years with multiple sclerosis.

The rearrangement joins TRBV7-3 to TRBJ2-7; 10 bases agree with TRBD2. With V trimmed by 5 bases and J by 7 bases, 14 bases remained unmatched. The CDR3 sequence is 16 residues long. Germline V gene data show CDR1 as SGHTA and CDR2 as FQGTGA. CDR3 region: CASSQQVAGGPKEQYF. CDR3 bases: TGTGCCAGCAGCCAACAGGTAGCGGGAGGCCCAAAGGAGCAGTACTTC.

In this sample, this clonotype turned up a few times. The V gene is TRBV29-1, the J gene TRBJ2-7; 8 nucleotides line up with TRBD1. Germline lookup yields CDR1 SQVTM and CDR2 ANQGSEA. The CDR3 runs to 14 residues. V lost 7 bases, J lost 0 bases, and 8 bases stayed unmatched. The CDR3 sequence is CSAMTGVASYEQYF. The CDR3 DNA sequence: TGCAGCGCCATGACAGGGGTCGCCTCCTACGAGCAGTACTTC.

V and J are TRBV6-1 and TRBJ1-6; unclear D gene. Between the trimmed V and J ends, which lost 2 bases and 1 base, there was a span of 9 bases. CDR1 and CDR2 from the germline V gene are MNHNS and SASEGT. The CDR3 consists of 16 residues. The CDR3 region has the DNA TGTGCCAGCAGTGAAATGGGCAGTTCCTATAATTCACCCCTCCACTTT. Translated: CASSEMGSSYNSPLHF.

The CDR3 sequence is CSAHPGGQETQYF. The CDR3 DNA is TGCAGCGCTCATCCAGGGGGCCAAGAGACCCAGTACTTC. This chain joins TRBV29-1 and TRBJ2-5; 7 bases fit TRBD1. This CDR3 spans 13 amino acids. Germline assignment: CDR1 SQVTM and CDR2 ANQGSEA. V lost 7 bases and J lost 1; bases outside the gene matches: 6.

This clonotype was counted a few times. The genes are TRBV9 and TRBJ2-1; possibly TRBD2 for D (5 bases). V lost 3 bases and J 3 bases, leaving 10 bases between the germline ends. The CDR3 is made up of 14 amino acids. The germline V gene has CDR1 SGDLS and CDR2 YYNGEE. CDR3 in DNA: TGTGCCAGCAGCGGCTTAGCGTACTACAATGAGCAGTTCTTC. Encoded protein: CASSGLAYYNEQFF.

This chain connects TRBV12-3 or TRBV12-4 to TRBJ2-1; tentatively, D is TRBD2 (6 bases). V was pared by 6 bases and J by 6 bases, with 18 bases between. The CDR3 covers 15 residues. The CDR3 region has the DNA TGTGCCAGCAGAGCGGGCCTTCCTGGTGGCAATGAGCAGTTCTTC. This encodes CASRAGLPGGNEQFF.

The chain joins TRBV9 to TRBJ2-3, with 16 nucleotides matching TRBD2. Per germline, CDR1 SGDLS and CDR2 YYNGEE. J lost 6 bases, V lost 4 bases, and 11 bases had no gene match. CDR3 length: 18 amino acids. For the CDR3, the DNA is TGTGCCAGCAGCCCGACGGGGACTAGCGGGGGGGCGGGGGATACGCAGTATTTT. Protein sequence: CASSPTGTSGGAGDTQYF.

J is TRBJ2-5 and V is TRBV3-1; D is uncertain. Germline CDR1 and CDR2: LGHDT and YNNKEL (reference sequence). V gave up 1 base and J gave up 4 bases, with 10 bases separating them. There are 14 residues in the CDR3. The CDR3 sequence: CASSQARPRETQYF. Written as DNA, the CDR3 is TGTGCCAGCAGCCAAGCGCGGCCCCGAGAGACCCAGTACTTC.

This clonotype was seen a few times. The V and J genes are TRBV10-1 and TRBJ2-1; D gene uncertain. CDR3 size: 14 residues. V gave up 3 bases and J gave up 9 bases, with 15 bases separating them. Germline V gene sequence: CDR1 WNHNN, CDR2 SYGVQD (reference sequence). CDR3 DNA: TGCGCCAGCAGTGAAGGTCGTTCTTTAACTGAGCAGTTCTTC. It yields the protein CASSEGRSLTEQFF.

This clonotype was picked up a small number of times. The chain links TRBV5-1 to TRBJ2-7; D not resolved. This CDR3 spans 14 amino acids. Germline V gene lookup returns CDR1 SGHRS and CDR2 YFSETQ. Trimming pared 0 bases from V and 3 bases from J, leaving 10 bases between. CDR3 DNA: TGCGCCAGCAGCTTGGAGGTGGCAGACTACGAGCAGTACTTC. This encodes CASSLEVADYEQYF.

This rearrangement joins TRBV5-1 to TRBJ2-5, with unresolved D. The CDR3 loop spans 13 amino acids. The V gene's germline CDR1 is SGHRS and CDR2 YFSETQ. V gave up 0 bases and J gave up 11 bases, with 14 bases separating them. The chain's CDR3 is CASSLGGFVEQYF. CDR3 nucleotide sequence: TGCGCCAGCAGCTTGGGGGGATTTGTTGAGCAGTACTTC.

The J gene is TRBJ1-2, the V gene TRBV29-1; 9 bases are shared with TRBD1. The length of the CDR3 is 13 residues. CDR1 is SQVTM, CDR2 ANQGSEA, per germline. V shed 4 bases and J 2 bases; nucleotides not matched to a gene: 2. The DNA for the CDR3 is TGCAGCGTTGTTGGGACAGGGAACTATGGCTACACCTTC. It yields the protein CSVVGTGNYGYTF.

The chain uses TRBV3-1 and TRBJ2-1; D might be TRBD1 (6 bases). V lost 2 bases and J 9 bases, leaving 14 bases between the germline ends. Germline CDR1 and CDR2: LGHDT and YNNKEL (reference sequence). The CDR3 sequence is 14 residues long. CDR3 sequence (DNA): TGTGCCAGCAGCCAACCGAGACAGGCGGGTGAGCAGTTCTTC. Residues: CASSQPRQAGEQFF.

V is TRBV10-3 and J is TRBJ2-5; the D gene could be TRBD1 or TRBD2 (5 bases each). CDR1 and CDR2 from the germline V gene are ENHRY and SYGVKD. The CDR3 sequence is 15 residues long. V shed 7 bases and J shed 4 bases, with 19 bases lying between them. CDR3 sequence reads: CAINEAGTQGETQYF. The CDR3 bases are TGTGCCATCAACGAAGCCGGGACCCAGGGAGAGACCCAGTACTTC.

The chain uses TRBV7-6 and TRBJ2-5; D unresolved. The CDR3 sequence is 15 residues long. V lost 3 bases and J 0 bases, leaving 11 bases between the germline ends. The germline gives CDR1 SGHVS, CDR2 FNYEAQ. The CDR3 DNA is TGTGCCAGCAGCTTCCCCCGGATGTACCAAGAGACCCAGTACTTC. Translating it yields CASSFPRMYQETQYF.

DNA of the CDR3: TGCAGCGTTAGATCATACAGGGCAGGGTACGAGCAGTACTTC. Amino acid sequence: CSVRSYRAGYEQYF. The gene calls are TRBV29-1 and TRBJ2-7, with D perhaps TRBD1 (6 bases). This CDR3 has 14 amino acids. V was clipped by 5 bases and J by 4 bases, with 18 bases between them. Germline V gene data show CDR1 as SQVTM and CDR2 as ANQGSEA.

This clonotype has only a few counts. The rearrangement joins TRBV20-1 to TRBJ2-1; tentative D call: TRBD1 (5 bases). From germline, CDR1 is DFQATT and CDR2 SNEGSKA (reference sequence). The CDR3 consists of 8 residues. V lost 5 bases to trimming and J lost 15 bases, with 8 bases between them. Here the CDR3 DNA reads TGCAGTGCTCCCACAGGGTTCTTC. Translated, it gives CSAPTGFF.

This clonotype has more than one count but fewer than ten. The genes are TRBV6-1 and TRBJ2-1, with D uncertain. CDR1 and CDR2 (germline): MNHNS, SASEGT. This CDR3 region has 15 residues. The ends were cut back, 3 bases at V and 7 bases at J, with 16 bases in the middle. In DNA form, the CDR3 reads TGTGCCAGCAGTGATTGGAACACCCATAGGAATGAGCAGTTCTTC. Protein product: CASSDWNTHRNEQFF.

The chain employs TRBV15 and TRBJ1-5, with 10 bases that match TRBD1. Germline V gene lookup returns CDR1 LNHNV and CDR2 YYDKDF (reference sequence). With V trimmed by 5 bases and J by 6 bases, 4 bases remained unmatched. The CDR3 is made up of 14 amino acids. The CDR3 loop reads CATSGTGVAQPQHF. CDR3 nucleotides: TGTGCCACCAGCGGGACAGGGGTGGCTCAGCCCCAGCATTTT.

V is TRBV20-1 and J is TRBJ2-5; D is tentatively TRBD1 or TRBD2 (5 bases each). Trimming took 5 bases from V and 11 from J, leaving 15 bases between them. CDR3 length equals 11 residues. Germline CDR1 reads DFQATT; CDR2 reads SNEGSKA (reference sequence). The CDR3 loop is CSALGTARQYF. CDR3 DNA sequence: TGCAGTGCTCTAGGGACCGCGAGACAGTACTTC.

As DNA, the CDR3 is TGTGCCAGCAGCTCCCCGGGGAGGGGGGAGCAACTGTTTTTT. Translated, it gives CASSSPGRGEQLFF. The rearrangement uses TRBV7-2 and TRBJ1-4; D might be TRBD1 (6 bases). Germline loops: CDR1 SGHTA, CDR2 FQGNSA. This CDR3 spans 14 amino acids. V was cut by 4 bases and J by 12 bases, with 18 bases left in between.

The rearrangement uses TRBV7-2 and TRBJ2-5, with D hard to call. Germline CDR1 reads SGHTA; CDR2 reads FQGNSA. Between the trimmed V and J ends, which lost 2 bases and 2 bases, there was a span of 9 bases. The CDR3 has 14 residues. The CDR3 reads CASSLSWPQETQYF. The CDR3 DNA sequence: TGTGCCAGCAGCTTAAGCTGGCCTCAAGAGACCCAGTACTTC.

CDR3 sequence (DNA): TGTGCCAGCAGTTTGGGGTCCAGGGGCTACGAGCAGTACTTC. It is translated as CASSLGSRGYEQYF. The chain links TRBV12-3 or TRBV12-4 to TRBJ2-5; tentative D call: TRBD1 (6 bases). The J call may not be correct, given that the DNA end is closer to TRBJ2-7. The CDR3 sequence is 14 residues long.